The clone carrying this T cell receptor (beta chain) was seen ten or more times. CDR3 length: 13 residues. V was clipped by 5 bases and J by 7 bases, with 18 bases between them. Germline CDR1 is SQVTM and CDR2 is ANQGSEA. This specimen belongs to a study of Graves' ophthalmopathy and Graves' hyperthyroidism. Using RNA transcripts, the TCR beta CDR3 regions were amplified. In the first round, RT-PCR was carried out with HTBI primers, and a multiplex PCR formed the second round. TCRdb processed the multiplex PCR reads anew with MiXCR; each CDR3 protein has one entry. The repertoire includes about 1.2 million distinct CDR3 sequences, approximately 35% of them detected once, and roughly 11% sits in the top ten.

J is TRBJ2-7 and V is TRBV29-1, with D perhaps matching TRBD2 (5 bases). Sequenced: peripheral blood or thyroid tissue (not recorded which). The origin of this receptor is an adult man with Graves' hyperthyroidism. The CDR3 region is CSVTDSALGEQYF. The CDR3 nucleotides are TGCAGCGTTACGGACTCCGCTTTGGGGGAGCAGTACTTC.